The 14 T cell receptor beta chains below come from one sample, sequenced in a study of CD8+CD57+ T cells in acquired aplastic anemia (dated by TCRdb to between 2018 and 2020). The data were produced on an Illumina HiSeq 2000. TCR beta VDJ combination and CDR3 sequence profiling used genomic DNA as the template. TCRdb reprocessed the public reads (quality trimming at Q25 with fastp, clone calling with MiXCR) and kept in-frame beta chains. For every CDR3 protein sequence, its rows merge into one entry that carries the most common genes and DNA. Here the sample has about 190,000 distinct CDR3 sequences; less than 65% occur a single time. About a sixth of the sample belongs to the ten largest clones. Sequenced input: sorted CD4+, CD8+, or CD8+CD57+ T cells (not recorded which) from PBMCs. These receptors were collected from a human donor in good health, serving as a control.

This rearrangement joins TRBV19 to TRBJ2-3; either TRBD1 or TRBD2 may supply D (5 bases each). The CDR3 is 14 residues long. Deletions cut 7 bases from V and 0 bases from J, with 11 bases between. Germline values: CDR1 LNHDA, CDR2 SQIVND (reference sequence). CDR3 coding DNA: TGTGCCAGTATCGGGACGGGGAGCACAGATACGCAGTATTTT. This translates into CASIGTGSTDTQYF. The full variable domain, with the rest looked up from reference TRBV19 and TRBJ2-3, is DGGITQSPKYLFRKEGQNVTLSCEQNLNHDAMYWYRQDPGQGLRLIYYSQIVNDFQKGDIAEGYSVSREKKESFPLTVTSAQKNPTAFYLCASIGTGSTDTQYFGPGTRLTVL.

The J gene is TRBJ2-6, the V gene TRBV29-1, with D tentatively TRBD2 (6 bases). This CDR3 spans 13 amino acids. Trimming cost V 3 bases and J 11 bases, with 14 bases left between them. The germline CDR1 and CDR2 sequences are SQVTM and ANQGSEA. The CDR3 nucleotides read TGCAGCGTTGAGGGCGTGGGGGACTACGTCCTGACTTTC. This gives the protein CSVEGVGDYVLTF.

For this clonotype: Possible read error: a much larger clone is one base away. This chain links TRBV7-9 with TRBJ2-1, with 7 bases that match TRBD2. The CDR3 runs 18 residues. Germline V gives CDR1 SEHNR, CDR2 FQNEAQ (reference sequence). The CDR3 sequence: CASSLWGLASGSHNEQFF. DNA of the CDR3: TGCGCCAGCAGCCTCTGGGGCCTGGCTAGCGGCTCCCACAATGAGCAGTTCTTC.

This clonotype is a singleton in its sample. J is TRBJ2-5 and V is TRBV20-1, with a tentative D call TRBD2 (5 bases). V shed 3 bases and J shed 5 bases, with 13 bases lying between them. Germline CDR1 is DFQATT and CDR2 is SNEGSKA (reference sequence). The CDR3 totals 13 residues. The CDR3, as DNA: TGCAGTGCTAGTGAGACTACCTTGGAGACCCAGTACTTC. Translated, it gives CSASETTLETQYF.

The table lists this clonotype with many counts. This chain joins TRBV6-5 and TRBJ1-1; no definite D call. V lost 2 bases to trimming and J lost 0 bases, with 13 bases between them. This CDR3 has 16 residues. Germline lookup yields CDR1 MNHEY and CDR2 SVGAGI. The CDR3 DNA follows: TGTGCCAGCAGTTACAAATCGGGCTGGGTGAACACTGAAGCTTTCTTT. Translating gives CASSYKSGWVNTEAFF.

V usage is TRBV12-3 or TRBV12-4 and J usage is TRBJ2-2; 9 nucleotides match TRBD2. V gave up 4 bases and J gave up 5 bases; unmatched junction bases: 8. CDR3 length: 16 amino acids. In DNA form, the CDR3 reads TGTGCCAGCAGTTCAGGGAGCGGGGGGCGAACCGGGGAGCTGTTTTTT. It yields the protein CASSSGSGGRTGELFF.

This CDR3 is CASTLQDCGYTF. For the CDR3, the DNA is TGTGCCAGTACCCTACAGGACTGTGGCTACACCTTC. This rearrangement joins TRBV19 to TRBJ1-2; perhaps TRBD1 as D (5 bases). The germline gives CDR1 LNHDA, CDR2 SQIVND (reference sequence). V lost 7 bases and J 7 bases, leaving 13 bases between the germline ends. This CDR3 has 12 residues.

With respect to this clonotype: Germline is not matched at one junction end, which may reflect a read error. The V and J genes are TRBV2 and TRBJ1-6, with 9 bases lining up with TRBD1. The CDR3 is 14 residues long. Germline V gene data show CDR1 as SNHLY and CDR2 as FYNNEI. The CDR3 DNA follows: TGTGCCAGCAGGGACAGGGGCGGTAATTCACCCCACCACTTT. Its translation: CASRDRGGNSPHHF.

The gene calls are TRBV10-2 and TRBJ2-5; 14 bases agree with TRBD2. CDR1 and CDR2 (germline): WSHSY, SAAADI. The ends lost 8 bases at V and 4 bases at J; junction bases unmatched: 3. The CDR3 has 14 amino acids. CDR3 in DNA: TGCGCCAGCTGCGGGACTAGCGGGGGAGAGACCCAGTACTTC. It translates to CASCGTSGGETQYF.

The J gene is TRBJ2-4, the V gene TRBV10-3; D is undetermined. Germline V gene lookup returns CDR1 ENHRY and CDR2 SYGVKD. V was trimmed by 10 bases and J by 5 bases, leaving 15 bases between them. The CDR3 loop spans 13 amino acids. The DNA for the CDR3 is TGTGCCAGCAGCATAGACGTCCAAAACATTCAGTACTTC. This translates into CASSIDVQNIQYF.

The chain links TRBV5-4 to TRBJ2-5; 10 bases align to TRBD1. CDR1 is SGHNT, CDR2 YYREEE, per germline (reference sequence). The CDR3 is 15 residues long. V shed 5 bases and J 5 bases; nucleotides not matched to a gene: 9. The CDR3 region has the DNA TGTGCCAGCAGTTACCGACAGGGGGCCTTGGAGACCCAGTACTTC. Amino acids: CASSYRQGALETQYF.

This clonotype was detected once. The chain uses TRBV7-9 and TRBJ2-1; TRBD1 matches 10 bases. V shed 5 bases and J 5 bases; nucleotides not matched to a gene: 3. The germline gives CDR1 SEHNR, CDR2 FQNEAQ (reference sequence). CDR3 length: 14 amino acids. The DNA for the CDR3 is TGTGCCAGCAGCAGGACAGGGGGAAACAATGAGCAGTTCTTC. It yields the protein CASSRTGGNNEQFF.

This clonotype has a count of ten or more. This chain joins TRBV19 and TRBJ2-2; either TRBD1 or TRBD2 may supply D (5 bases each). V was pared by 6 bases and J by 4 bases, with 21 bases between. CDR1 is LNHDA, CDR2 SQIVND, per germline (reference sequence). The CDR3 has 17 amino acids. The CDR3 nucleotides are TGTGCCAGTAGCCCCCTCCGGGGCGGAGTTATCACCGGGGAGCTGTTTTTT. Translation: CASSPLRGGVITGELFF.

As to this clonotype: The CDR3 carries no conserved terminal phenylalanine or tryptophan, so it likely arises from a read error. No DNA is shown, since the ends of the CDR3 on it are uncertain; the CDR3 is the one TCRdb lists. This chain uses TRBV20-1 with TRBJ2-7; whether TRBD1, the table's D call, matches the DNA was not checked. The CDR3 is 10 residues long, counting both termini. Germline assignment: CDR1 DFQATT and CDR2 SNEGSKA (reference sequence). CDR3 sequence reads: CSAVAGAEDT.